Below are 23 T cell receptor beta chains sequenced from a single sample in a study of healthy donors' naive CD4 and CD8 T cells. TCR libraries were built from about 500 ng of total RNA by linear amplification. MiXCR was run by TCRdb on the reads, yielding one entry per CDR3 protein. The top ten hold 2% to 2.5% of the sample, which has roughly 200,000 distinct CDR3 sequences, around 80% seen once. Sequenced input: naive CD4+ and CD8+ T cells sorted from blood, pooled from several donors. Receptors were obtained from a pool of human donors in good health; the sample pools cells from several healthy donors.

The chain combines TRBV27 with TRBJ2-1; possible D gene TRBD2, 5 bases. Trimming left V 6 bases short and J 3 bases short, with 18 bases between. The germline V gene has CDR1 MNHEY and CDR2 SMNVEV (reference sequence). The CDR3 sequence is 16 residues long. CDR3 residues: CASRKEGSLYYNEQFF. The CDR3, as DNA: TGTGCCAGCAGAAAAGAGGGATCGTTATACTACAATGAGCAGTTCTTC.

This chain uses TRBV29-1 with TRBJ2-7; D is possibly TRBD1 or TRBD2 (5 bases each). The CDR3 has 15 residues. From germline, CDR1 is SQVTM and CDR2 ANQGSEA. V lost 0 bases, J lost 0 bases, and 12 bases lay in between. CDR3 sequence reads: CSVEDSWGSSYEQYF. The CDR3 DNA follows: TGCAGCGTTGAAGATAGTTGGGGGAGCTCCTACGAGCAGTACTTC.

The chain combines TRBV10-3 with TRBJ1-5; 10 nucleotides line up with TRBD1. Germline V gene data show CDR1 as ENHRY and CDR2 as SYGVKD. V dropped 10 bases and J dropped 5; count of bases not matched to a gene: 5. CDR3 size: 13 residues. The CDR3 sequence: CATQGTGDQPQHF. CDR3 in DNA: TGTGCCACCCAAGGGACAGGGGATCAGCCCCAGCATTTT.

The chain has TRBV29-1 and TRBJ1-1, with 7 positions matching TRBD1. This CDR3 region has 15 residues. J lost 2 bases, V lost 4 bases, and 10 bases had no gene match. From germline, CDR1 is SQVTM and CDR2 ANQGSEA. The CDR3 region has the DNA TGCAGCGTTGTTAGGTCCGGGACAGCAAACACTGAAGCTTTCTTT. It encodes CSVVRSGTANTEAFF.

The genes are TRBV5-1 and TRBJ2-3; TRBD2 matches 13 bases. Germline V gene sequence: CDR1 SGHRS, CDR2 YFSETQ. This CDR3 comprises 17 residues. V shed 3 bases and J 5 bases; nucleotides not matched to a gene: 9. The CDR3 is CASSSGLAGVFGDTQYF. The CDR3 DNA reads as TGCGCCAGCAGCTCCGGACTAGCGGGAGTGTTTGGAGATACGCAGTATTTT.

This clonotype has more than one count but fewer than ten. The genes are TRBV27 and TRBJ1-1; D remains ambiguous. V lost 0 bases and J 1 base, leaving 6 bases between the germline ends. The CDR3 runs 14 residues. Looked up from germline, CDR1 is MNHEY and CDR2 is SMNVEV (reference sequence). The CDR3 is CASSLSPGNTEAFF. The CDR3 DNA sequence: TGTGCCAGCAGTTTATCCCCTGGGAACACTGAAGCTTTCTTT.

The rearrangement uses TRBV30 and TRBJ1-5; D gene ambiguous. Germline assignment: CDR1 GTSNPN and CDR2 SVGIG (reference sequence). This CDR3 has 11 amino acids. V was shortened by 2 bases and J by 5 bases, with 4 bases between the two germline ends. CDR3 amino acids: CAWSTDQPQHF. In DNA form, the CDR3 reads TGTGCCTGGAGTACGGATCAGCCCCAGCATTTT.

The chain joins TRBV29-1 to TRBJ2-5, with D perhaps given as TRBD1 or TRBD2 (5 bases each). This CDR3 has 12 residues. Germline V gene sequence: CDR1 SQVTM, CDR2 ANQGSEA. Trimming cost V 4 bases and J 5 bases, with 11 bases left between them. As DNA, the CDR3 is TGCAGCGTTGGTGAGGGGTCGGAGACCCAGTACTTC. Translated, it gives CSVGEGSETQYF.

The rearrangement uses TRBV4-3 and TRBJ2-3; possibly TRBD1 for D (6 bases). Germline loops: CDR1 LGHNA, CDR2 YSLEER. The CDR3 is 17 amino acids. Trimming stripped 0 bases from V and 0 bases from J, with 13 bases between. The CDR3 DNA reads TGCGCCAGCAGCCAAGATCCTGGGACACTCAGCACAGATACGCAGTATTTT. Its protein is CASSQDPGTLSTDTQYF.

The V call is TRBV6-5, the J call TRBJ2-7, with D unclear. This CDR3 has 14 residues. Trimming removed 1 base from V and 0 bases from J, with 7 bases in between. CDR1 is MNHEY and CDR2 is SVGAGI in the germline V gene. This chain's CDR3 is CASSYLRNSYEQYF. CDR3 nucleotides: TGTGCCAGCAGTTACTTAAGGAACTCCTACGAGCAGTACTTC.

The chain combines TRBV5-1 with TRBJ1-1; TRBD1 might be the D (6 bases). In germline, CDR1 is SGHRS, CDR2 YFSETQ. V lost 3 bases to trimming and J lost 3 bases, with 15 bases between them. The CDR3 loop spans 15 amino acids. CDR3 amino acids: CASSSGSGADTEAFF. In DNA, the CDR3 is TGCGCCAGCAGCTCGGGCTCAGGGGCGGACACTGAAGCTTTCTTT.

This clonotype was seen more than once but under ten times. The rearrangement uses TRBV15 and TRBJ1-2, with D tentatively TRBD1 (5 bases). Germline V gene data show CDR1 as LNHNV and CDR2 as YYDKDF (reference sequence). The CDR3 has 14 residues. V shed 0 bases and J shed 2 bases, with 7 bases lying between them. The CDR3 here is CATSRDRQNYGYTF. The CDR3 DNA reads as TGTGCCACCAGCAGAGATCGACAGAACTATGGCTACACCTTC.

The chain joins TRBV19 to TRBJ1-4; D is unclear. CDR1 and CDR2 from the germline V gene are LNHDA and SQIVND (reference sequence). Trimming left V 8 bases short and J 13 bases short, with 14 bases between. This CDR3 comprises 11 residues. The CDR3 reads CASLDGERLFF. In nucleotides, the CDR3 is TGTGCCAGTTTGGACGGGGAACGACTGTTTTTT.

The J gene is TRBJ2-4, the V gene TRBV6-5; D is uncertain. The CDR3 loop spans 16 amino acids. Per the germline V gene, CDR1 is MNHEY and CDR2 is SVGAGI. Trimming shortened V by 0 bases and J by 0 bases, and 9 bases separated the two germline ends. CDR3 bases: TGTGCCAGCAGTTACTCGGGCACCTTAGCCAAAAACATTCAGTACTTC. Translated, it gives CASSYSGTLAKNIQYF.

The CDR3 region is CASSYSNTLREFF. The CDR3 coding sequence is TGTGCCAGCAGTTACTCGAACACCCTAAGGGAGTTCTTC. The chain employs TRBV6-5 and TRBJ2-1; no clear D gene. Germline V gene lookup returns CDR1 MNHEY and CDR2 SVGAGI. Trimming took 0 bases from V and 14 from J, leaving 14 bases between them. The CDR3 is made up of 13 amino acids.

The chain uses TRBV29-1 and TRBJ2-7; TRBD2 matches 9 bases. The germline V gene has CDR1 SQVTM and CDR2 ANQGSEA. The CDR3 is 12 residues long. The J segment lost 6 bases and the V segment lost 7 bases, leaving 7 bases of the junction unmatched. CDR3 sequence reads: CSAGRREGEQYF. The CDR3 DNA follows: TGCAGCGCCGGACGGCGGGAGGGCGAGCAGTACTTC.

The table lists this clonotype with a few counts. The V and J genes are TRBV7-8 and TRBJ1-2, with TRBD1 identical over 7 bases. J lost 10 bases, V lost 4 bases, and 12 bases had no gene match. The CDR3 spans 14 residues. Germline V gene sequence: CDR1 SGHVS, CDR2 FQNEAQ. CDR3 bases: TGTGCCAGCAGCTCCCACTATAGACAGGGATACTACACCTTC. Its translation: CASSSHYRQGYYTF.

The gene calls are TRBV29-1 and TRBJ2-1; 7 bases match TRBD2. CDR3 length equals 12 residues. CDR1 SQVTM and CDR2 ANQGSEA come from the germline V gene. The CDR3 here is CAGEGGYNEQFF. CDR3 in DNA: TGCGCGGGAGAAGGCGGCTACAATGAGCAGTTCTTC.

This clonotype was recorded once. CDR3 sequence (DNA): TGCGCCAGCAGGACGGGACCGTACAATGAGCAGTTCTTC. Translation: CASRTGPYNEQFF. The J gene is TRBJ2-1, the V gene TRBV5-1; either TRBD1 or TRBD2 may fit D (5 bases each). This CDR3 has 13 amino acids. Germline CDR1 and CDR2: SGHRS and YFSETQ. V was cut by 5 bases and J by 4 bases, with 10 bases left in between.

The chain carries TRBV5-1 and TRBJ2-5, with TRBD1 matching 8 bases. V gave up 3 bases and J gave up 0 bases; unmatched junction bases: 1. The CDR3 runs 14 residues. Germline CDR1 is SGHRS and CDR2 is YFSETQ. In nucleotides, the CDR3 is TGCGCCAGCAGCTGGGACAGGTACCAAGAGACCCAGTACTTC. It codes for CASSWDRYQETQYF. The variable domain in full, with the rest retrieved from reference TRBV5-1 and TRBJ2-5, is KAGVTQTPRYLIKTRGQQVTLSCSPISGHRSVSWYQQTPGQGLQFLFEYFSETQRNKGNFPGRFSGRQFSNSRSEMNVSTLELGDSALYLCASSWDRYQETQYFGPGTRLLVL.

The chain employs TRBV6-6 and TRBJ1-6; a weak D match, TRBD1 (6 bases). The CDR3 covers 12 residues. The germline V gene has CDR1 MNHNY and CDR2 SVGAGI (reference sequence). V shed 8 bases and J shed 9 bases, with 11 bases lying between them. CDR3 loop: CASRQGISPLHF. Written as DNA, the CDR3 is TGTGCCAGCCGGCAGGGGATTTCACCCCTCCACTTT.

The chain joins TRBV19 to TRBJ2-1; D is undetermined. Germline CDR1 LNHDA, CDR2 SQIVND (reference sequence). The CDR3 consists of 14 residues. V lost 4 bases and J 1 base, leaving 8 bases between the germline ends. As DNA, the CDR3 is TGTGCCAGTAGTACCGGTAATTCCTACAATGAGCAGTTCTTC. Encoded protein: CASSTGNSYNEQFF.

This chain uses TRBV26 with TRBJ1-3. TRBV26 is a listed pseudogene. The CDR3 extends over 12 amino acids. The chain's CDR3 is CASRSSGNTIYF. Written as DNA, the CDR3 is TGTGCCAGCAGATCATCTGGAAACACCATATATTTT.